One sample yielded the 26 T cell receptor beta chains listed below, sequenced in a study of tissue T cells after allogeneic stem cell transplantation. Generated by immunoSEQ multiplex PCR, the TCRdb table keeps only in-frame clones and is missing some. This table holds 2,500 to 3,000 clones, 62% found once. This research-autopsy study prospectively enrolled adult allogeneic hematopoietic cell transplant recipients with steroid-refractory graft-versus-host disease. The sample consisted of ascending colon tissue, taken at autopsy. These receptors came from a male patient older than 55 with steroid-refractory graft-versus-host disease after an allogeneic stem cell transplant. Some of these T cells may belong to the graft donor.

J is TRBJ2-7 and V is TRBV5-6; unclear D gene. This CDR3 has 16 amino acids. The germline V and J ends were trimmed by 1 base and 3 bases, with 17 bases remaining between them. Germline CDR1 SGHDT, CDR2 YYEEEE. The CDR3 here is CASSLWVGLLDYEQYF. The CDR3 coding sequence is TGTGCCAGCAGCTTGTGGGTCGGGCTCCTCGACTACGAGCAGTACTTC.

The gene calls are TRBV7-2 and TRBJ1-2; 9 positions match TRBD1. This CDR3 region has 15 residues. V trimming: 6 bases; J trimming: 6 bases; junction bases outside the gene matches: 11. CDR1 is SGHTA, CDR2 FQGNSA, per germline. CDR3 loop: CASSTGQGPHHGYTF. In DNA form, the CDR3 reads TGTGCCAGCAGTACCGGACAGGGGCCCCATCATGGCTACACCTTC.

In this sample, this clone turned up a few times. The V gene is TRBV6-5, the J gene TRBJ1-5; D is ambiguous. Germline values: CDR1 MNHEY, CDR2 SVGAGI. The ends were cut back, 0 bases at V and 6 bases at J, with 6 bases in the middle. The length of the CDR3 is 13 residues. For the CDR3, the DNA is TGTGCCAGCAGTTACTCGAAGAGTCAGCCCCAGCATTTT. It translates to CASSYSKSQPQHF.

The chain's CDR3 is CSVDVGTEAFF. CDR3 DNA: TGCAGCGTTGACGTAGGGACTGAAGCTTTCTTT. The chain is built from TRBV29-1 and TRBJ1-1; D not resolved. Germline lookup yields CDR1 SQVTM and CDR2 ANQGSEA. The CDR3 runs 11 residues. V lost 3 bases and J lost 5, with 7 bases in between.

The rearrangement links TRBV6-5 to TRBJ2-7, with a weak D call TRBD2 (6 bases). V lost 6 bases to trimming and J lost 0 bases, with 15 bases between them. This CDR3 comprises 15 residues. Germline values: CDR1 MNHEY, CDR2 SVGAGI. The CDR3 nucleotides read TGTGCCAGCAGAAAAGGGACTCACAGCTCCTACGAGCAGTACTTC. Its translation is CASRKGTHSSYEQYF.

By proportion, this clone is medium-sized (0.01 to 0.1%). The J gene is TRBJ1-5, the V gene TRBV27; possible D gene TRBD1, 6 bases. V lost 4 bases, J lost 5 bases, and 9 bases lay in between. The CDR3 spans 13 residues. Germline V gives CDR1 MNHEY, CDR2 SMNVEV (reference sequence). CDR3 nucleotide sequence: TGTGCCAGCAGTTGGACAGCTGATCAGCCCCAGCATTTT. Translating gives CASSWTADQPQHF.

The chain employs TRBV3-1 (or the pseudogene TRBV3-2) and TRBJ2-7; maybe TRBD2 (5 bases). The germline V gene encodes CDR1 LGHDT and CDR2 YNNKEL (reference sequence). Trimming took off 4 bases at V and 2 bases at J, with 12 bases between the two ends. The CDR3 loop spans 14 amino acids. The CDR3 here is CASSLTRGAYEQYF. The CDR3, as DNA: TGTGCCAGCAGCCTAACTCGGGGTGCCTACGAGCAGTACTTC.

The genes are TRBV7-2 and TRBJ1-1, with 7 bases matching TRBD1. CDR1 is SGHTA, CDR2 FQGNSA, per germline. The CDR3 is made up of 12 amino acids. J lost 7 bases, V lost 5 bases, and 4 bases had no gene match. The CDR3 DNA reads TGTGCCAGCAGCCCCGGGGACAGTGAAGCTTTCTTT. Its protein product is CASSPGDSEAFF.

The DNA for the CDR3 is TGTGCCAGCAGTTACGGGAGGAATCAGCCCCAGCATTTT. Its translation is CASSYGRNQPQHF. The genes are TRBV6-5 and TRBJ1-5; D not certain. CDR1 MNHEY and CDR2 SVGAGI come from the germline V gene. The CDR3 length is 13 residues. Between the trimmed V and J ends, which lost 2 bases and 4 bases, there was a span of 6 bases.

This sequence joins TRBV18 and TRBJ1-3; tentatively, D is TRBD1 (5 bases). This CDR3 region has 16 residues. Deletions cut 3 bases from V and 0 bases from J, with 12 bases between. CDR1 KGHSH and CDR2 LQKENI come from the germline V gene. The DNA of the CDR3 is TGTGCCAGCTCACCCACCAGGCAGGGCTCTGGAAACACCATATATTTT. Its translation: CASSPTRQGSGNTIYF.

The chain recombines TRBV6-5 with TRBJ2-7; D might be TRBD1 (6 bases). V lost 4 bases and J 7 bases, leaving 23 bases between the germline ends. The CDR3 is 16 amino acids. CDR1 is MNHEY, CDR2 SVGAGI, per germline. CDR3 in amino acids: CASSSSGTHTPGEQYF. In DNA form, the CDR3 reads TGTGCCAGCAGTTCCTCCGGGACACACACCCCGGGGGAGCAGTACTTC.

This clone turned up a few times. V usage is TRBV9 and J usage is TRBJ2-1; 11 nucleotides match TRBD2. Germline V lookup: CDR1 SGDLS, CDR2 YYNGEE. V shed 4 bases, J shed 7 bases, and the junction held 7 bases outside the gene matches. CDR3 length equals 15 residues. CDR3 bases: TGTGCCAGCAGCTATAGCGGGGGGGCGTATAATGAGCAGTTCTTC. Residues: CASSYSGGAYNEQFF.

By share of the sample, this clone is medium-sized. The chain is built from TRBV5-1 and TRBJ1-6; no firm D call. This CDR3 region has 15 residues. Trimming removed 0 bases at V and 7 bases at J, with 11 bases between. Germline V gene data show CDR1 as SGHRS and CDR2 as YFSETQ. CDR3 sequence reads: CASSLGQWGNSPLHF. The CDR3 DNA follows: TGCGCCAGCAGCTTGGGGCAGTGGGGAAATTCACCCCTCCACTTT. Complete variable domain (other parts from reference TRBV5-1 and TRBJ1-6): KAGVTQTPRYLIKTRGQQVTLSCSPISGHRSVSWYQQTPGQGLQFLFEYFSETQRNKGNFPGRFSGRQFSNSRSEMNVSTLELGDSALYLCASSLGQWGNSPLHFGNGTRLTVT.

V is TRBV4-1 and J is TRBJ2-5; 8 nucleotides match TRBD1. The CDR3 totals 16 residues. The J segment lost 3 bases and the V segment lost 4 bases, leaving 10 bases of the junction unmatched. In germline, CDR1 is MGHRA, CDR2 YSYEKL. CDR3 sequence: CASSPYSATGEETQYF. CDR3 DNA sequence: TGCGCCAGCAGCCCCTACTCGGCGACAGGGGAAGAGACCCAGTACTTC.

The rearrangement uses TRBV6-5 and TRBJ2-7; maybe TRBD2 (6 bases). The CDR3 spans 14 residues. CDR1 and CDR2 (germline): MNHEY, SVGAGI. V was cut by 5 bases and J by 7 bases, with 18 bases left in between. The CDR3: CASSSARGAGEQYF. For the CDR3, the DNA is TGTGCCAGCAGTAGCGCACGAGGGGCGGGGGAGCAGTACTTC.

V usage is TRBV7-9 and J usage is TRBJ1-2; D not certain. Germline V gene data show CDR1 as SEHNR and CDR2 as FQNEAQ (reference sequence). The ends were cut back, 4 bases at V and 3 bases at J, with 12 bases in the middle. The CDR3 has 14 amino acids. The CDR3: CASSSSGVDYGYTF. CDR3 bases: TGTGCCAGCAGCTCAAGTGGGGTCGACTATGGCTACACCTTC.

V gene TRBV6-1 combines with J gene TRBJ2-3; D is unresolved. V was trimmed by 7 bases and J by 0 bases, leaving 14 bases between them. Germline-derived CDR1 and CDR2 are MNHNS and SASEGT. The CDR3 is 15 residues long. This CDR3 reads CASTPRAASTDTQYF. CDR3 nucleotide sequence: TGTGCCAGCACCCCCCGGGCGGCTAGCACAGATACGCAGTATTTT.

In its sample, this clone is large. Distinct nucleotide sequences in the sample also encode this CDR3. The chain uses TRBV7-9 and TRBJ2-5; D unresolved. This CDR3 region has 11 residues. Trimming removed 6 bases from V and 5 bases from J, with 7 bases in between. The germline gives CDR1 SEHNR, CDR2 FQNEAQ (reference sequence). CDR3 region: CASSIQETQYF. Here the CDR3 DNA reads TGTGCCAGCAGTATTCAGGAGACCCAGTACTTC.

The sample holds a few counts of this clone. This chain links TRBV4-1 with TRBJ2-5; D ambiguous. Germline CDR1 is MGHRA and CDR2 is YSYEKL. The V gene lost 0 bases and the J gene lost 5 bases, with 10 bases spanning the gap. This CDR3 is 14 amino acids long. The CDR3 protein is CASSQDPGYETQYF. The CDR3 DNA reads TGCGCCAGCAGCCAAGACCCGGGTTACGAGACCCAGTACTTC.

V usage is TRBV10-2 and J usage is TRBJ2-1; D gene unclear. The germline V and J ends were trimmed by 5 bases and 10 bases, with 9 bases remaining between them. The germline gives CDR1 WSHSY, CDR2 SAAADI. CDR3 length: 11 amino acids. The CDR3 DNA follows: TGCGCCAGCAGTCCAGGCCGGGAGCAGTTCTTC. Residues: CASSPGREQFF.

The V and J genes are TRBV6-5 and TRBJ1-5, with 7 nucleotides matching TRBD1. This CDR3 is 14 amino acids long. Germline loops: CDR1 MNHEY, CDR2 SVGAGI. J gave up 4 bases and V 8 bases, and 8 bases lay outside the gene matches. CDR3 nucleotide sequence: TGTGCCAGCGGACAACAACAGGGGAATCAGCCCCAGCATTTT. Translated: CASGQQQGNQPQHF.

The chain links TRBV12-5 to TRBJ1-5; D is ambiguous. The germline gives CDR1 LGHNT, CDR2 FRNRAP. Trimming shortened V by 2 bases and J by 3 bases, and 5 bases separated the two germline ends. The CDR3 contains 13 residues. In DNA, the CDR3 is TGTGCTAGTGGTTTGAACCCCAATCAGCCCCAGCATTTT. Translating gives CASGLNPNQPQHF.

There are a few counts of this clone. The chain recombines TRBV6-5 with TRBJ1-4; D call uncertain. The V gene's germline CDR1 is MNHEY and CDR2 SVGAGI. Trimming took off 2 bases at V and 4 bases at J, with 14 bases between the two ends. The CDR3 length is 16 residues. CDR3 in DNA: TGTGCCAGCAGTTACCGAGAGGGTGAAGATAATGAAAAACTGTTTTTT. Amino acids: CASSYREGEDNEKLFF.

Of note for this clone: Other DNA sequences in this specimen translate into the identical CDR3. The V and J genes are TRBV7-9 and TRBJ2-5, with no clear D. CDR3 length: 11 residues. Germline CDR1 reads SEHNR; CDR2 reads FQNEAQ (reference sequence). V was cut by 4 bases and J by 2 bases, with 2 bases left in between. The CDR3, as DNA: TGTGCCAGCAGCTCGCAAGAGACCCAGTACTTC. The encoded protein is CASSSQETQYF.

The rearrangement joins TRBV25-1 to TRBJ1-2; no firm D call. The V and J ends lost 2 bases and 2 bases respectively, with 6 bases between them. This CDR3 contains 13 residues. The germline V gene encodes CDR1 MGHDK and CDR2 SYGVNS. The CDR3 sequence: CASSERWNYGYTF. Written as DNA, the CDR3 is TGTGCCAGCAGTGAACGATGGAACTATGGCTACACCTTC.

The chain combines TRBV5-6 with TRBJ2-5, with 9 bases that match TRBD1. Trimming removed 4 bases from V and 2 bases from J; junction bases left unmatched: 6. The CDR3 consists of 15 residues. The V gene's germline CDR1 is SGHDT and CDR2 YYEEEE. CDR3 DNA: TGTGCCAGCAGCCGGGACAGGGCGGGACAAGAGACCCAGTACTTC. Protein sequence: CASSRDRAGQETQYF.